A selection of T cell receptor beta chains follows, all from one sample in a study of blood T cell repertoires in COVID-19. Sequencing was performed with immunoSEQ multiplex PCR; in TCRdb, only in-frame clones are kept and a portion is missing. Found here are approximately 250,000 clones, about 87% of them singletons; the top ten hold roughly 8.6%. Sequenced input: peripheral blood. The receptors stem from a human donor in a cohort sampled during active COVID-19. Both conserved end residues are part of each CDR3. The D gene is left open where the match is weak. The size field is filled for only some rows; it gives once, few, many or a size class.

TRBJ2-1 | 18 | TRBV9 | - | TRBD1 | CASSVDRGQGYIYNEQFF | TGTGCCAGCAGCGTAGATCGGGGACAGGGGTACATCTACAATGAGCAGTTCTTC
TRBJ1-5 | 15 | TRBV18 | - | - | CASSPRRGSNQPQHF | TGTGCCAGCTCACCACGCAGGGGTAGCAATCAGCCCCAGCATTTT
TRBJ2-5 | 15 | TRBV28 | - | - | CASSLPLASQETQYF | TGTGCCAGCAGTTTACCACTAGCTTCTCAAGAGACCCAGTACTTC
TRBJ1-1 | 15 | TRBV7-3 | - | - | CASSLMSGMNTEAFF | TGTGCCAGCAGCTTAATGTCCGGTATGAACACTGAAGCTTTCTTT
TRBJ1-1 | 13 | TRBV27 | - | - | CASSFRMNTEAFF | TGTGCCAGCAGTTTCAGAATGAACACTGAAGCTTTCTTT
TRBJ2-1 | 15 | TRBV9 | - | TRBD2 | CASSVGSGGSNEQFF | TGTGCCAGCAGCGTAGGAAGCGGGGGATCCAATGAGCAGTTCTTC
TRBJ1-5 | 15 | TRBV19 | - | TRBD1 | CASSGSTGGSQPQHF | TGTGCCAGTAGTGGGTCGACAGGGGGCTCTCAGCCCCAGCATTTT
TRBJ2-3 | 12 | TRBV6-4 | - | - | CASSDGPDTQYF | TGTGCCAGCAGTGACGGCCCAGATACGCAGTATTTT
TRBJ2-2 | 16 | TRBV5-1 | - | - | CASSLWERGNTGELFF | TGCGCCAGCAGCTTGTGGGAAAGGGGAAACACCGGGGAGCTGTTTTTT
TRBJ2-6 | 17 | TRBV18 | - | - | CASSPRVPRAGANVLTF | TGTGCCAGCTCACCACGGGTCCCCAGGGCTGGGGCCAACGTCCTGACTTTC
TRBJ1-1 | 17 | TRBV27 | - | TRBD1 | CASSPRSWTGGNTEAFF | TGTGCCAGCAGTCCCCGATCCTGGACAGGGGGCAACACTGAAGCTTTCTTT
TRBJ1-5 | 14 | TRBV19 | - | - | CASTVGGDYQPQHF | TGTGCCAGTACCGTCGGGGGGGACTATCAGCCCCAGCATTTT
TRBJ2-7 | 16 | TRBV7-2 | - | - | CASSLVEVPSSYEQYF | TGTGCCAGCAGCTTAGTTGAGGTACCCAGCTCCTACGAGCAGTACTTC
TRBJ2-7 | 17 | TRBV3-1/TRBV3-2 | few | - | CASSPNTGQLLPYEQYF | TGTGCCAGCAGCCCCAATACAGGGCAACTCCTACCCTACGAGCAGTACTTC
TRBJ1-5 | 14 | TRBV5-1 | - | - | CASSLEGGNQPQHF | TGCGCCAGCAGCTTGGAGGGGGGCAATCAGCCCCAGCATTTT
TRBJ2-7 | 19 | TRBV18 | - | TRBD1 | CASSPLSGTGGVKTYEQYF | TGTGCCAGCTCACCCCTATCCGGGACAGGGGGCGTAAAAACCTACGAGCAGTACTTC
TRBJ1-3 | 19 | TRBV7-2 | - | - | CASSLLSSGLRYSGNTIYF | TGTGCCAGCAGCTTATTATCCTCGGGTCTACGATACTCTGGAAACACCATATATTTT
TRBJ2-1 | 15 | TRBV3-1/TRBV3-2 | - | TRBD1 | CASSLGTGGVDEQFF | TGTGCCAGCAGCCTCGGGACAGGGGGGGTCGATGAGCAGTTCTTC
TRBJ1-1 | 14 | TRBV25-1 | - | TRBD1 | CASSDYRGPTEAFF | TGTGCCAGCAGTGATTACAGGGGTCCCACTGAAGCTTTCTTT
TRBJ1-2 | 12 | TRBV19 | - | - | CASSMGHYGYTF | TGTGCCAGTAGTATGGGGCACTATGGCTACACCTTC
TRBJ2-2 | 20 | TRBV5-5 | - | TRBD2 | CASSLIAGTSGRANTGELFF | TGTGCCAGCAGCTTGATCGCCGGGACTAGCGGGAGGGCGAACACCGGGGAGCTGTTTTTT
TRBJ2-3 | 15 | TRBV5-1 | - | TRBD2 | CASSLVAGGTDTQYF | TGCGCCAGCAGCTTGGTAGCGGGGGGAACAGATACGCAGTATTTT
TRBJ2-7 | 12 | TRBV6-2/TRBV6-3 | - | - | CASSYQSYEQYF | TGTGCCAGCAGTTACCAATCCTACGAGCAGTACTTC
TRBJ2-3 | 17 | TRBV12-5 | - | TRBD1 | CASGLGTGGRRTDTQYF | TGTGCTAGTGGTTTGGGGACAGGGGGCAGGAGGACAGATACGCAGTATTTT
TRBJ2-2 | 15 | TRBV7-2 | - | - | CASSLGLGGTGELFF | TGTGCCAGCAGCTTAGGTCTAGGAGGGACCGGGGAGCTGTTTTTT
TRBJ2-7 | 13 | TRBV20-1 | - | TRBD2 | CSASSGSINEQYF | TGCAGTGCTAGTAGCGGGAGTATCAACGAGCAGTACTTC
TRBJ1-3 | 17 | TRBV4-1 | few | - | CASSQDSFEVSGNTIYF | TGCGCCAGCAGCCAAGATTCATTTGAGGTATCAGGAAACACCATATATTTT
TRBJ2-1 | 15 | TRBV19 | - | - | CASSMTGSAYNEQFF | TGTGCCAGTAGTATGACCGGGAGCGCCTACAATGAGCAGTTCTTC
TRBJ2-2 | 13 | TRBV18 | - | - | CASSPVFSGELFF | TGTGCCAGCTCACCCGTTTTCTCCGGGGAGCTGTTTTTT
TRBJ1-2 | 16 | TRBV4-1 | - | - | CASSHNIARVDYGYTF | TGCGCCAGCAGCCACAACATTGCCAGGGTCGACTATGGCTACACCTTC
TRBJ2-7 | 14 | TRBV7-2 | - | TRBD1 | CASSQGDRGLGQYF | TGTGCCAGCAGTCAAGGGGACAGGGGGCTAGGGCAGTACTTC
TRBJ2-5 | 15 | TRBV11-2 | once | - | CASSLVGPGGETQYF | TGTGCCAGCAGCTTAGTCGGCCCCGGGGGAGAGACCCAGTACTTC
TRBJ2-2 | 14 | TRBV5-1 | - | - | CASSRDTNTGELFF | TGCGCCAGCAGCCGGGACACCAACACCGGGGAGCTGTTTTTT
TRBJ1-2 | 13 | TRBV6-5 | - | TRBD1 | CASWTGGVYGYTF | TGTGCCAGTTGGACAGGGGGCGTCTATGGCTACACCTTC
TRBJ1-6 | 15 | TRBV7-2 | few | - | CASSQGSQSRSPLHF | TGTGCCAGCAGTCAAGGGAGCCAGAGTCGATCACCCCTCCACTTT
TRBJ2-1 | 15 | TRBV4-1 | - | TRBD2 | CASSQGSGSVYEQFF | TGCGCCAGCAGCCAAGGTAGCGGGAGTGTGTATGAGCAGTTCTTC
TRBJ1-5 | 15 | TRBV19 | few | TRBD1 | CASKGRGRRNQPQHF | TGTGCCAGTAAGGGCAGGGGGCGACGAAATCAGCCCCAGCATTTT
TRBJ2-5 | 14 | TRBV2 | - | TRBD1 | CASGQGSRGETQYF | TGTGCCAGCGGACAGGGGAGTAGGGGGGAGACCCAGTACTTC
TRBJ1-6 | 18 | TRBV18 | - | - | CASSPLPWTEAANSPLHF | TGTGCCAGCTCACCCCTACCTTGGACGGAGGCGGCAAATTCACCCCTCCACTTT
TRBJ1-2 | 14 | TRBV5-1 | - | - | CASSSSGGAGGYTF | TGCGCCAGCAGCTCATCTGGGGGGGCGGGTGGCTACACCTTC
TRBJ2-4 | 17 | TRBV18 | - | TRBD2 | CASSSLVAGGAKNIQYF | TGTGCCAGCTCATCTTTGGTAGCGGGGGGAGCCAAAAACATTCAGTACTTC
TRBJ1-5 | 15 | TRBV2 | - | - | CASSEREYSNQPQHF | TGTGCCAGCAGTGAACGGGAATATAGCAATCAGCCCCAGCATTTT
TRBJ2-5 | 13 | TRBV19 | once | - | CASSMGGQETQYF | TGTGCCAGTAGTATGGGGGGCCAAGAGACCCAGTACTTC
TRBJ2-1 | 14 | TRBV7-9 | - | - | CASSLDLANNEQFF | TGTGCCAGCAGCTTAGACCTAGCGAACAATGAGCAGTTCTTC